The TCR beta chain described here comes from a study of PD-1 blockade in classical Hodgkin lymphoma. Points from the study as a whole: Factors driving the repertoire differences, possibly disease activity or prior therapy, remain undefined. Reports described newly diagnosed patients as having lower baseline TCR diversity than healthy donors.

The repertoire was sequenced with immunoSEQ multiplex PCR; TCRdb's copy has only in-frame clones and lacks some. The sample lists more than 15,000 clones, 75% to 90% occurring once. In the case of this clone: What it binds is not known.

After removal of 5 bases from V and 0 bases from J, the junction contained 10 bases not matched to a gene. This CDR3 is 16 amino acids long. Documented time point: newly diagnosed, previously untreated cHL patient sample. The chain employs TRBV5-3 and TRBJ1-1; 7 nucleotides line up with TRBD1. TRBV5-3 is an open reading frame, and its role is uncertain. The source of this sequence is a human donor with classical Hodgkin lymphoma. The sequencing input was peripheral blood mononuclear cells (PBMCs). The CDR3 reads CARRPKTGPMNTEAFF. CDR3 nucleotide sequence: TGTGCCAGAAGGCCAAAGACAGGGCCCATGAACACTGAAGCTTTCTTT.